This entry lists 18 T cell receptor beta chains sequenced from one sample in a study of blood T cell repertoires in COVID-19. Assay: immunoSEQ multiplex PCR; the TCRdb copy retains only in-frame clones and omits some. The repertoire holds 150,000 to 190,000 clones, with approximately 80% as singletons. The sequenced sample was peripheral blood. Receptor source: a woman older than 75 with acute or convalescent COVID-19.

The gene calls are TRBV3-1 (or the pseudogene TRBV3-2) and TRBJ2-6; no clear D. CDR1 and CDR2 from the germline V gene are LGHDT and YNNKEL (reference sequence). This CDR3 spans 14 amino acids. The V gene lost 4 bases and the J gene lost 0 bases, with 4 bases spanning the gap. For the CDR3, the DNA is TGTGCCAGCAGCCCCGGCTCTGGGGCCAACGTCCTGACTTTC. This gives the protein CASSPGSGANVLTF.

The gene calls are TRBV7-6 and TRBJ2-3, with TRBD2 as a possible D gene (5 bases). CDR3 length equals 12 residues. Germline values: CDR1 SGHVS, CDR2 FNYEAQ. V lost 3 bases and J 8 bases, leaving 9 bases between the germline ends. The CDR3 nucleotides are TGTGCCAGCAGCTTTAGCGAGGGTACGCAGTATTTT. This translates into CASSFSEGTQYF. The whole variable domain, filled in from reference TRBV7-6 and TRBJ2-3, reads GAGVSQSPRYKVTKRGQDVALRCDPISGHVSLYWYRQALGQGPEFLTYFNYEAQQDKSGLPNDRFSAERPEGSISTLTIQRTEQRDSAMYRCASSFSEGTQYFGPGTRLTVL.

This chain connects TRBV5-1 to TRBJ2-7, with 9 positions matching TRBD1. CDR1 is SGHRS, CDR2 YFSETQ, per germline. J was trimmed by 6 bases and V by 4 bases; bases with no gene match: 2. CDR3 length equals 12 residues. This CDR3 reads CASSLGQGEQYF. The CDR3 DNA reads as TGCGCCAGCAGCCTGGGACAGGGCGAGCAGTACTTC.

The rearrangement joins TRBV7-9 to TRBJ2-2, with a tentative D call TRBD1 (5 bases). From germline, CDR1 is SEHNR and CDR2 FQNEAQ (reference sequence). Trimming removed 4 bases at V and 0 bases at J, with 18 bases between. This CDR3 has 18 residues. DNA of the CDR3: TGTGCCAGCAGCTACGCTACCCTCAGCAGGGCGAACACCGGGGAGCTGTTTTTT. This encodes CASSYATLSRANTGELFF.

In this sample, this clone turned up a few times. The rearrangement joins TRBV4-1 to TRBJ1-5; the D is unclear. The germline CDR1 and CDR2 sequences are MGHRA and YSYEKL. V was shortened by 1 base and J by 7 bases, with 8 bases between the two germline ends. The CDR3 loop spans 13 amino acids. CDR3 sequence reads: CASSQGSRQPQHF. In DNA, the CDR3 is TGCGCCAGCAGCCAAGGTTCTCGGCAGCCCCAGCATTTT.

The chain links TRBV5-6 to TRBJ1-5; D may be TRBD1 (6 bases). CDR3 length: 16 residues. The V gene lost 4 bases and the J gene lost 4 bases, with 18 bases spanning the gap. Germline CDR1 SGHDT, CDR2 YYEEEE. CDR3: CASSMTGTSRNQPQHF. The CDR3 nucleotides read TGTGCCAGCAGCATGACCGGGACATCAAGAAATCAGCCCCAGCATTTT.

The rearrangement uses TRBV7-3 and TRBJ1-1; D is possibly TRBD1 (5 bases). The germline V gene has CDR1 SGHTA and CDR2 FQGTGA. V shed 0 bases and J shed 1 base, with 9 bases lying between them. The CDR3 runs to 15 residues. CDR3 bases: TGTGCCAGCAGCTTAACGACAGCTTCGAACACTGAAGCTTTCTTT. Residues: CASSLTTASNTEAFF.

This clone has just a few counts. The V call is TRBV7-3, the J call TRBJ2-1; 9 bases map to TRBD2. The V gene's germline CDR1 is SGHTA and CDR2 FQGTGA. With 5 bases clipped from V and 8 bases from J, the junction kept 13 bases outside the gene matches. The CDR3 loop spans 16 amino acids. The CDR3 loop is CASSRGAGGDTDEQFF. CDR3 sequence (DNA): TGTGCCAGCAGCCGTGGTGCGGGAGGGGACACCGATGAGCAGTTCTTC.

This clone was found a few times. The CDR3 is CASSLDNRGTSGNTIYF. Written as DNA, the CDR3 is TGCGCCAGCAGCTTGGACAACAGGGGGACCTCTGGAAACACCATATATTTT. This rearrangement joins TRBV5-1 to TRBJ1-3, with TRBD1 matching 8 bases. The V and J ends lost 0 bases and 0 bases, in that order; junction bases with no gene match: 5. Germline V gene data show CDR1 as SGHRS and CDR2 as YFSETQ. The CDR3 has 17 amino acids. The variable domain in full, with the rest retrieved from reference TRBV5-1 and TRBJ1-3, is KAGVTQTPRYLIKTRGQQVTLSCSPISGHRSVSWYQQTPGQGLQFLFEYFSETQRNKGNFPGRFSGRQFSNSRSEMNVSTLELGDSALYLCASSLDNRGTSGNTIYFGEGSWLTVV.

This clone appeared a few times. The J gene is TRBJ1-2, the V gene TRBV29-1, with TRBD1 as a possible D gene (6 bases). The CDR3 is made up of 11 amino acids. Germline CDR1 is SQVTM and CDR2 is ANQGSEA. Trimming took 5 bases from V and 3 from J, leaving 7 bases between them. The CDR3 loop is CSVKGDYGYTF. As DNA, the CDR3 is TGCAGCGTTAAGGGGGACTATGGCTACACCTTC.

The chain links TRBV4-1 to TRBJ2-3; D unclear. The CDR3 length is 15 residues. V gave up 0 bases and J gave up 5 bases, with 12 bases separating them. CDR1 and CDR2 (germline): MGHRA, YSYEKL. DNA of the CDR3: TGCGCCAGCAGCCAAGACGATCACCCAGAAGATACGCAGTATTTT. Translation: CASSQDDHPEDTQYF.

This clone was observed a few times. The chain is built from TRBV5-1 and TRBJ1-1, with D possibly being TRBD1 (5 bases). CDR1 and CDR2 (germline): SGHRS, YFSETQ. The CDR3 loop spans 18 amino acids. V lost 0 bases and J lost 2, with 20 bases in between. CDR3 coding DNA: TGCGCCAGCAGCTTGGCGATTGGAGGGGCCGCGACTAACACTGAAGCTTTCTTT. This gives the protein CASSLAIGGAATNTEAFF.

The DNA for the CDR3 is TGTGCCAGCAGTCTTTCGGACAGCAACTATGGCTACACCTTC. This translates into CASSLSDSNYGYTF. The chain joins TRBV27 to TRBJ1-2; perhaps TRBD1 as D (6 bases). Germline V gene lookup returns CDR1 MNHEY and CDR2 SMNVEV (reference sequence). The CDR3 is 14 residues long. V was pared by 5 bases and J by 2 bases, with 12 bases between.

The chain links TRBV15 to TRBJ1-5; unclear D gene. Germline V CDR1 and CDR2: LNHNV, YYDKDF (reference sequence). V gave up 0 bases and J gave up 5 bases, with 8 bases separating them. This CDR3 has 14 amino acids. CDR3 nucleotides: TGTGCCACCAGCAGAGATTTGGAGGATCAGCCCCAGCATTTT. The encoded protein is CATSRDLEDQPQHF.

The gene calls are TRBV18 and TRBJ2-1; 9 bases map to TRBD1. V lost 4 bases and J lost 5; bases outside the gene matches: 3. Looked up from germline, CDR1 is KGHSH and CDR2 is LQKENI. This CDR3 has 14 residues. The DNA of the CDR3 is TGTGCCAGCTCACGGGACAGGGTGAACAATGAGCAGTTCTTC. It encodes CASSRDRVNNEQFF.

This clone was seen more than once but under ten times. The chain is built from TRBV27 and TRBJ2-7; D gene unclear. This CDR3 comprises 14 residues. V gave up 4 bases and J gave up 0 bases, with 10 bases separating them. Germline-derived CDR1 and CDR2 are MNHEY and SMNVEV (reference sequence). This CDR3 reads CASSSTASSYEQYF. In DNA, the CDR3 is TGTGCCAGCAGTTCTACAGCCAGCTCCTACGAGCAGTACTTC.

The CDR3 sequence is CASSPALQGGIQETQYF. CDR3 in DNA: TGCGCCAGCAGCCCGGCCCTACAGGGGGGGATCCAAGAGACCCAGTACTTC. This chain connects TRBV5-1 to TRBJ2-5, with D possibly TRBD1 on 8 matching bases. Trimming pared 4 bases from V and 1 base from J, leaving 20 bases between. This CDR3 is built from 17 residues. The germline V gene encodes CDR1 SGHRS and CDR2 YFSETQ.

The sample holds a few counts of this clone. The rearrangement uses TRBV27 and TRBJ1-6; D is ambiguous. Germline-derived CDR1 and CDR2 are MNHEY and SMNVEV (reference sequence). Trimming stripped 5 bases from V and 14 bases from J, with 19 bases between. The CDR3 is made up of 14 amino acids. CDR3 nucleotide sequence: TGTGCCAGCAGTCCGACATTCGGTTTCTCGTCCCTCCACTTT. Its translation: CASSPTFGFSSLHF.